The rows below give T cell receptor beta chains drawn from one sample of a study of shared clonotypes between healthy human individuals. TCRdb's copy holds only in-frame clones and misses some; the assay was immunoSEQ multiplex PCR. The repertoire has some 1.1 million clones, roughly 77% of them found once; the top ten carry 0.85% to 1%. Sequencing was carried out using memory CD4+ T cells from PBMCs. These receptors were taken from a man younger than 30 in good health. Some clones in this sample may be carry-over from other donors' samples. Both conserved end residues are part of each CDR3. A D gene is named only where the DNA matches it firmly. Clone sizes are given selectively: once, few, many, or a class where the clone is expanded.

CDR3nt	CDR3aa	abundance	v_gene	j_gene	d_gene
TGTGCCAGTAACTTCTATGGGACAGCGGCGAACTATGGCTACACCTTC	CASNFYGTAANYGYTF	-	TRBV19	TRBJ1-2	TRBD1
TGTGCCAGCAGCCCCCCGCCGTGGGGTAAGAAAGAGGCCAAAAACATTCAGTACTTC	CASSPPPWGKKEAKNIQYF	few	TRBV13	TRBJ2-4	-
TGTGCCAGCAGCTTATCTAGCTTAGCCGGGCAGTACTTC	CASSLSSLAGQYF	-	TRBV7-2	TRBJ2-7	-
TGTGCCAGCAGCCCGTTAACTATTCCGAGCTCACCCCTCCACTTT	CASSPLTIPSSPLHF	-	TRBV5-6	TRBJ1-6	-
TGTGCCAGCAGACTAGCGGGAGGAGCCGATACGCAGTATTTT	CASRLAGGADTQYF	-	TRBV2	TRBJ2-3	TRBD2
TGTGCCTGGAGTCGTAGCACAGATACGCAGTATTTT	CAWSRSTDTQYF	-	TRBV30	TRBJ2-3	-
TGTGCCAGCAGAGAGTATGTAGGGGAGCAGTACTTC	CASREYVGEQYF	-	TRBV2	TRBJ2-7	-
TGTGCCAGCAGCTTGCTTGAGGGAGGTACAGATACGCAGTATTTT	CASSLLEGGTDTQYF	-	TRBV5-8	TRBJ2-3	-
TGTGCCAGTAGGAAGGACAGGAAGCTCTCTGGGGCCAACGTCCTGACTTTC	CASRKDRKLSGANVLTF	-	TRBV19	TRBJ2-6	TRBD1
TGTGCCAGCAGTTACCTTACGGGGGGAAGGGATGAGCAGTTCTTC	CASSYLTGGRDEQFF	-	TRBV6-5	TRBJ2-1	TRBD2
TGCAGCGCCAACCCCCAGGGAGATTCGGGCTATGGCTACACCTTC	CSANPQGDSGYGYTF	-	TRBV29-1	TRBJ1-2	-
TGTGCCAGCAGTGGACAGGGAAAGAGAGGCTACACCTTC	CASSGQGKRGYTF	-	TRBV9	TRBJ1-2	TRBD1
TGTGCCAGCACCTTATCAACAGGGCGGAACACTGAAGCTTTCTTT	CASTLSTGRNTEAFF	-	TRBV6-1	TRBJ1-1	-
TGTGCCTGGAACTTCCACCCGGGGCAGCCCCAGCATTTT	CAWNFHPGQPQHF	-	TRBV30	TRBJ1-5	-
TGTGCCACCAGCAGAGATGGGCTAGCGGGAGGGCCCGACGAGCAGTACTTC	CATSRDGLAGGPDEQYF	once	TRBV15	TRBJ2-7	TRBD2
TGTGCCAGCAGGCGAATGGGACAGGGCTCCTCCTATGGCTACACCTTC	CASRRMGQGSSYGYTF	-	TRBV28	TRBJ1-2	TRBD1
TGTGCCAGTAGTATGCCCCCGGGAGGGGTCTCTGGAAACACCATATATTTT	CASSMPPGGVSGNTIYF	-	TRBV19	TRBJ1-3	-
TGCGCCAGCAGCCGGGGACTAGCGGGAGGGAACAATGAGCAGTTCTTC	CASSRGLAGGNNEQFF	few	TRBV4-3	TRBJ2-1	TRBD2
TGTGCCAGTACCTCTAGCACAGATACGCAGTATTTT	CASTSSTDTQYF	-	TRBV28	TRBJ2-3	-
TGTGCCAGCAGCTTACTAGCGGGAGGCACCGGGGAGCTGTTTTTT	CASSLLAGGTGELFF	-	TRBV5-6	TRBJ2-2	TRBD2
TGTGCCAGCAGTCGGGACTCCTCCTTTTCCTACGAGCAGTACTTC	CASSRDSSFSYEQYF	-	TRBV5-5	TRBJ2-7	-
TGTGCCATCAGTGAGAGATCCCAGAATCAGCCCCAGCATTTT	CAISERSQNQPQHF	-	TRBV10-3	TRBJ1-5	-
TGTGCCAGCAGCCAAGATGGTAGGACGAATGGAAACACCATATATTTT	CASSQDGRTNGNTIYF	-	TRBV4-2	TRBJ1-3	-
TGTGTCAGAAGCTTAGTCCCAGACAGGTTCGATGAAAAACTGTTTTTT	CVRSLVPDRFDEKLFF	-	TRBV7-5	TRBJ1-4	-
TGTGCCAGCAGCCTCCAACAGGGGTACCAAGAGACCCAGTACTTC	CASSLQQGYQETQYF	-	TRBV5-4	TRBJ2-5	TRBD1
TGTGCCAGCTCACAGGGCAGCCCCACAGATACGCAGTATTTT	CASSQGSPTDTQYF	-	TRBV18	TRBJ2-3	-
TGTGCCTGGAGTGGACCTGTGGACTCATTTAATGAGCAGTTCTTC	CAWSGPVDSFNEQFF	-	TRBV30	TRBJ2-1	-
TGTGCCAGCAGGGAGGCTTGGGGATCAGATACGCAGTATTTT	CASREAWGSDTQYF	-	TRBV5-6	TRBJ2-3	-
TGTGCCAGCAGGTCTAGCGGGAGACCCCATGAGCAGTTCTTC	CASRSSGRPHEQFF	-	TRBV21-1	TRBJ2-1	-
TGTGCCAGCAGTGAATCGGACAGGGGGAGAAATGAGCAGTTCTTC	CASSESDRGRNEQFF	once	TRBV25-1	TRBJ2-1	TRBD1
TGTGCCAGCAGCGTGGGACAGGACCGGAGTTACCAAGAGACCCAGTACTTC	CASSVGQDRSYQETQYF	-	TRBV9	TRBJ2-5	TRBD1
TGTGCCAGCTCACCACCGTTGGGGAGAGAGCAGTACTTC	CASSPPLGREQYF	-	TRBV18	TRBJ2-7	-
TGTGCCAGCAGCTTAGTTGGCAGGAGCTACGAGCAGTACTTC	CASSLVGRSYEQYF	-	TRBV11-2	TRBJ2-7	-
TGCGCCAGCAGCGAGTTGACAGGGCACGAGCAGTACTTC	CASSELTGHEQYF	-	TRBV5-1	TRBJ2-7	TRBD1
TGTGCCAGTCAATGGACTCACACGGGAGATACGCAGTATTTT	CASQWTHTGDTQYF	-	TRBV6-5	TRBJ2-3	-
TGTGCCAGCAGCTTAGATCACAGGGTTGTGCGTGGCTACACCTTC	CASSLDHRVVRGYTF	-	TRBV7-2	TRBJ1-2	-
TGCGCCAGCAGCTTGCAAGGACAGGAAAATGAAAAACTGTTTTTT	CASSLQGQENEKLFF	-	TRBV5-1	TRBJ1-4	TRBD1
TGTGCCAGCCGGGGTGGGCCAGTCGGCACAGATACGCAGTATTTT	CASRGGPVGTDTQYF	-	TRBV5-4	TRBJ2-3	-
TGTGCCAGCAGCTTAGAAGCCAGACTGGCGGGAGGGAGTTATGAGCAGTTCTTC	CASSLEARLAGGSYEQFF	-	TRBV7-8	TRBJ2-1	TRBD2
TGCGCCAGCAGCCAAGCGACGGTGAACACCGGGGAGCTGTTTTTT	CASSQATVNTGELFF	-	TRBV4-1	TRBJ2-2	-
TGCGCCAGCAGCCGCTGGACAGGGGTGGTAAATGCCTTC	CASSRWTGVVNAF	-	TRBV5-1	TRBJ1-2	TRBD1
TGTGCCACCCAAGTACAGTATAGCAATCAGCCCCAGCATTTT	CATQVQYSNQPQHF	-	TRBV28	TRBJ1-5	-
TGTGCCAGCAGCTTAAGGCGTTGGTCAGGGGGTGATGGCTACACCTTC	CASSLRRWSGGDGYTF	-	TRBV7-9	TRBJ1-2	TRBD1
TGTGCCATCAGTGAGTCGTTGAGGACAGAATACTCCTACGAGCAGTACTTC	CAISESLRTEYSYEQYF	-	TRBV10-3	TRBJ2-7	-
TGTGCCAGTACTGTAACGAACACCGGGGAGCTGTTTTTT	CASTVTNTGELFF	-	TRBV19	TRBJ2-2	-
TGCGCCAGCGGCCGGGACAGGGGCCACAATGAGCAGTTCTTC	CASGRDRGHNEQFF	-	TRBV5-1	TRBJ2-1	TRBD1
TGTGCCAGCAGTGGGACTAGCGGATCCTACGAGCAGTACTTC	CASSGTSGSYEQYF	-	TRBV13	TRBJ2-7	TRBD2
TGTGCCAGCAGAAACCTGCAGAACTATGGCTACACCTTC	CASRNLQNYGYTF	-	TRBV6-5	TRBJ1-2	-